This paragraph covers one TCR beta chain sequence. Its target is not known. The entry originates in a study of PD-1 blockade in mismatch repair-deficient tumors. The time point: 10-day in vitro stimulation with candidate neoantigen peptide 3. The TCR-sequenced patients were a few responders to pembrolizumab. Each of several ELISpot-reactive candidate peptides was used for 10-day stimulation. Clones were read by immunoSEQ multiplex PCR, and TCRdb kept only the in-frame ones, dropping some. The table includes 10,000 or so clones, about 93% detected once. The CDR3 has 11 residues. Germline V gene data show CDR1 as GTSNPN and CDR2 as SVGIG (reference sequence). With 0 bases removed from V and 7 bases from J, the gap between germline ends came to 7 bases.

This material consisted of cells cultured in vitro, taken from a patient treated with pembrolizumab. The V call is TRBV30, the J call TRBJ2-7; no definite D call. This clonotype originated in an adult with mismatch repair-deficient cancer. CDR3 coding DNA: TGTGCCTGGAGTGTGGGGAATGAGCAGTACTTC. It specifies CAWSVGNEQYF.